A single sample gave rise to the 5 T cell receptor beta chains below, sequenced in a study of shared clonotypes between healthy human individuals. CD45RO-negative CD8 cells positively selected for CCR7 made up the naive population, which excluded terminally differentiated effector memory CD45RA+ cells. Produced via immunoSEQ multiplex PCR; TCRdb's table is partial and in-frame only. The sample lists roughly 810,000 clones; around 96% were seen once. Material for sequencing was naive CD8+ T cells sorted from blood. All receptors derive from a man in his thirties or forties in good health.

The chain employs TRBV11-2 and TRBJ2-7; D may correspond to TRBD1 or TRBD2 (5 bases each). CDR1 is SGHAT and CDR2 is FQNNGV in the germline V gene. The CDR3 covers 16 residues. Between the trimmed V and J ends, which lost 1 base and 1 base, there was a span of 14 bases. CDR3 nucleotides: TGTGCCAGCAGCTTAGGACGGGGCGGTAGTTCCTACGAGCAGTACTTC. It specifies CASSLGRGGSSYEQYF.

In nucleotides, the CDR3 is TGCGCCAGCAGCCCGCACTACGACGAGGGATACGAGCAGTACTTC. Translation: CASSPHYDEGYEQYF. The V and J genes are TRBV5-1 and TRBJ2-7, with D possibly TRBD2 on 5 matching bases. V lost 4 bases and J 4 bases, leaving 18 bases between the germline ends. This CDR3 comprises 15 residues. Germline V lookup: CDR1 SGHRS, CDR2 YFSETQ. The full variable domain, rest sourced from reference TRBV5-1 and TRBJ2-7, is KAGVTQTPRYLIKTRGQQVTLSCSPISGHRSVSWYQQTPGQGLQFLFEYFSETQRNKGNFPGRFSGRQFSNSRSEMNVSTLELGDSALYLCASSPHYDEGYEQYFGPGTRLTVT.

J is TRBJ2-7 and V is TRBV5-1; 7 nucleotides agree with TRBD2. The CDR3 sequence is 16 residues long. V shed 2 bases, J shed 6 bases, and the junction held 14 bases outside the gene matches. Germline loops: CDR1 SGHRS, CDR2 YFSETQ. The CDR3 here is CASSFPGGISISEQYF. The CDR3 nucleotides are TGCGCCAGCAGCTTCCCGGGGGGAATTTCAATTAGCGAGCAGTACTTC.

The genes are TRBV27 and TRBJ1-2; 9 bases map to TRBD1. The trim removed 3 bases at V and 6 bases at J, leaving 14 bases unmatched. Germline V gene lookup returns CDR1 MNHEY and CDR2 SMNVEV (reference sequence). This CDR3 is built from 17 residues. The CDR3 sequence is CASSFFRSGTGRDGYTF. As DNA, the CDR3 is TGTGCCAGCAGTTTTTTTAGATCCGGGACAGGGAGGGATGGCTACACCTTC.

The CDR3 bases are TGTGCCTGGCTACCACGGGACAGGGGCACAGATACGCAGTATTTT. Translated: CAWLPRDRGTDTQYF. The V and J genes are TRBV30 and TRBJ2-3; 9 bases fit TRBD1. CDR3 length equals 15 residues. The germline V gene has CDR1 GTSNPN and CDR2 SVGIG (reference sequence). Trimming took 5 bases from V and 1 from J; bases not matched to a gene: 7.